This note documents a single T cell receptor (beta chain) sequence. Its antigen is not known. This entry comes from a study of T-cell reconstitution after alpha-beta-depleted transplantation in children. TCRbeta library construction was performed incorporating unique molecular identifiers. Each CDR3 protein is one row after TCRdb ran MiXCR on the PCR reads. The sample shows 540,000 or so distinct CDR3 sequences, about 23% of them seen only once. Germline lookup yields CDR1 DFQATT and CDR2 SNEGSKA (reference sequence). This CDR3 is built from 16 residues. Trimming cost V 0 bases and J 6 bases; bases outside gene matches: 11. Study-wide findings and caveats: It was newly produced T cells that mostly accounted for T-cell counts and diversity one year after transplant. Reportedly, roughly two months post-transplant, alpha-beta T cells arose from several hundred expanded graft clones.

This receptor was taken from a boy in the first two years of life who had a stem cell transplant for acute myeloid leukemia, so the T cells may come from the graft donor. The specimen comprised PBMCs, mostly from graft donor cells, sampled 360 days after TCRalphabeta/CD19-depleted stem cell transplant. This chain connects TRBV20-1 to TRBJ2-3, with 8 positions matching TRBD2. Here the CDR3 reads CSARDGPGGPWDTQYF. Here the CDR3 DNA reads TGCAGTGCTAGAGATGGCCCGGGGGGGCCATGGGATACGCAGTATTTT.